This TCR beta chain was identified in a study of shared clonotypes between healthy human individuals. TCRdb's copy holds only in-frame clones and misses some; the assay was immunoSEQ multiplex PCR. The table has roughly 2.2 million clones, under 95% seen once. Looked up from germline, CDR1 is DFQATT and CDR2 is SNEGSKA (reference sequence). The V end lost 7 bases, the J end lost 6 bases, and 13 bases lay between the germline ends. This CDR3 contains 11 residues. Sequencing was carried out using naive CD4+ T cells from PBMCs. The sample's subset: CD45RA+ positively selected. This receptor was obtained from a young man in good health. Some clones in this sample may be carry-over from other donors' samples. The J gene is TRBJ2-7, the V gene TRBV20-1; tentative D call: TRBD1 (5 bases). The CDR3 spells CSVGQGLEQYF. CDR3 in DNA: TGCAGTGTTGGACAAGGGCTCGAGCAGTACTTC.